This TCR beta chain comes out of a study of early T cells in non-severe SARS-CoV-2 infection. Individual cDNA molecules carried attached unique molecular identifiers. TCRdb ran MiXCR on the 5' RACE reads and lists one entry per CDR3 protein. The sample lists about 26,000 distinct CDR3 sequences, less than 6.5% occurring once. In this sample, this clonotype is medium-sized. Trimming removed 5 bases from V and 1 base from J, with 4 bases in between. Germline V gene lookup returns CDR1 SGHRS and CDR2 YFSETQ. CDR3 length: 13 amino acids. This chain joins TRBV5-1 and TRBJ1-6, with D unresolved. The material sequenced was whole blood. The receptor was derived from an adult who was a healthcare worker with PCR-confirmed SARS-CoV-2 infection or an uninfected control (not recorded which). The CDR3 loop is CASRSSYNSPLHF. CDR3 sequence (DNA): TGCGCCAGCAGAAGTTCCTATAATTCACCCCTCCACTTT. The entire variable domain, with the rest obtained from reference TRBV5-1 and TRBJ1-6, is as follows: KAGVTQTPRYLIKTRGQQVTLSCSPISGHRSVSWYQQTPGQGLQFLFEYFSETQRNKGNFPGRFSGRQFSNSRSEMNVSTLELGDSALYLCASRSSYNSPLHFGNGTRLTVT.